The 32 T cell receptor beta chains below come from one sample, sequenced in a study of OX40 agonist ivuxolimab in advanced cancers. Library creation used the immunoSEQ multiplex PCR assay. TCRdb limited this immuneACCESS table to in-frame rearrangements with V and J called. A share of clones is missing; checked studies link under half to unresolved V genes, and the rest is unexplained. Recorded for this sample are approximately 62,000 clones; approximately 85% of them occurred a single time. Of the sample, 4% to 5.5% is held by the ten largest clones. The sequenced sample was CD4+ or CD8+ T cells sorted from blood, obtained in a trial of the OX40 agonist ivuxolimab. These receptors all stem from an adult with an advanced solid tumor such as melanoma, head and neck, liver or kidney cancer.

V and J are TRBV11-3 and TRBJ2-5; 7 nucleotides line up with TRBD2. V dropped 1 base and J dropped 3; count of bases not matched to a gene: 5. CDR1 is SGHNT and CDR2 is YENEEA in the germline V gene. CDR3 length: 15 amino acids. CDR3 sequence reads: CASSLGGLDKETQYF. The CDR3 nucleotides read TGTGCCAGCAGCTTAGGAGGACTAGATAAAGAGACCCAGTACTTC.

In its sample, this clone was seen once. The chain combines TRBV5-1 with TRBJ1-2; D is ambiguous. CDR3 size: 15 residues. CDR1 and CDR2 from the germline V gene are SGHRS and YFSETQ. The V end was cut by 0 bases, the J end by 10 bases, with 19 bases between. The CDR3 bases are TGCGCCAGCAGCTTGGGGCAGCTACAATCAATCGACTACACCTTC. Protein: CASSLGQLQSIDYTF.

V and J are TRBV28 and TRBJ2-7; 7 bases agree with TRBD1. Trimming took 4 bases from V and 2 from J; bases not matched to a gene: 14. The CDR3 runs 17 residues. Germline CDR1 MDHEN, CDR2 SYDVKM. Written as DNA, the CDR3 is TGTGCCAGCAGTTGGACCGAATTGACAGGGTTAGCCTACGAGCAGTACTTC. It translates to CASSWTELTGLAYEQYF.

The V gene is TRBV7-9, the J gene TRBJ2-7, with unresolved D. The germline V and J ends were trimmed by 3 bases and 0 bases, with 12 bases remaining between them. The CDR3 sequence is 15 residues long. The germline gives CDR1 SEHNR, CDR2 FQNEAQ (reference sequence). The CDR3 region is CASSFVDGSSYEQYF. The CDR3 DNA follows: TGTGCCAGCAGCTTCGTCGATGGAAGCTCCTACGAGCAGTACTTC.

The chain carries TRBV28 and TRBJ1-4; TRBD1 aligns across 7 bases. The junction had 10 bases not matched to a gene; V was cut back by 8 bases and J by 1 base. Per germline, CDR1 MDHEN and CDR2 SYDVKM. The CDR3 has 16 residues. CDR3 protein: CASRGGLFLTNEKLFF. As DNA, the CDR3 is TGTGCCAGCCGAGGGGGCCTCTTCTTAACTAATGAAAAACTGTTTTTT.

For the CDR3, the DNA is TGTGCCAGCAGCTCGGCATGGACAGCCTTTAATGAAAAACTGTTTTTT. It encodes CASSSAWTAFNEKLFF. The chain uses TRBV5-8 and TRBJ1-4, with D possibly TRBD1 on 6 matching bases. CDR1 and CDR2 from the germline V gene are SGHTS and YDEGEE. This CDR3 spans 16 amino acids. Trimming pared 3 bases from V and 4 bases from J, leaving 16 bases between.

The rearrangement joins TRBV11-3 to TRBJ2-7; D is uncertain. The CDR3 contains 12 residues. Trimming cost V 2 bases and J 9 bases, with 11 bases left between them. Germline V lookup: CDR1 SGHNT, CDR2 YENEEA. CDR3 nucleotides: TGTGCCAGCAGCTTAAATTTGGGCCTGCAGTACTTC. Amino acid sequence: CASSLNLGLQYF.

The chain joins TRBV7-6 to TRBJ2-1, with 12 bases identical to TRBD2. Per the germline V gene, CDR1 is SGHVS and CDR2 is FNYEAQ. The CDR3 is 18 amino acids. After removal of 4 bases from V and 0 bases from J, the junction contained 7 bases not matched to a gene. The CDR3, as DNA: TGTGCCAGCAGCTCACTAGCGGGGGGCCTTTCCTCCTACAATGAGCAGTTCTTC. Protein product: CASSSLAGGLSSYNEQFF.

The rearrangement uses TRBV2 and TRBJ2-7; 8 nucleotides line up with TRBD1. The CDR3 consists of 14 residues. V trimming: 6 bases; J trimming: 6 bases; junction bases outside the gene matches: 10. CDR1 is SNHLY and CDR2 is FYNNEI in the germline V gene. The CDR3 region is CASSGYRGMGEQYF. Here the CDR3 DNA reads TGTGCCAGCAGCGGTTACAGGGGGATGGGCGAGCAGTACTTC.

CDR3 DNA: TGTGCCAGCAGCGAGGTGCCCACCGGGGAGCTGTTTTTT. Protein sequence: CASSEVPTGELFF. The gene calls are TRBV7-9 and TRBJ2-2; D uncertain. The CDR3 consists of 13 residues. The V gene's germline CDR1 is SEHNR and CDR2 FQNEAQ (reference sequence). Deletions cut 5 bases from V and 4 bases from J, with 8 bases between.

This clone has a single count. The V call is TRBV4-3, the J call TRBJ1-6; D may be TRBD1 (6 bases). The CDR3 contains 15 residues. Germline V gene data show CDR1 as LGHNA and CDR2 as YSLEER. V dropped 0 bases and J dropped 5 bases, with 8 bases sitting between them. The CDR3 spells CASSQEDRDNSPLHF. CDR3 DNA sequence: TGCGCCAGCAGCCAAGAGGACAGAGATAATTCACCCCTCCACTTT.

On this clone itself: A junction end diverges from the germline sequence, so it may reflect a read error. V and J are TRBV19 and TRBJ2-7, with D perhaps matching TRBD1 or TRBD2 (5 bases each). CDR1 and CDR2 (germline): LNHDA, SQIVND (reference sequence). This CDR3 contains 12 residues. CDR3 sequence reads: CASSWGRWEQYF. The CDR3, as DNA: TGTGCGAGTAGTTGGGGACGGTGGGAGCAGTACTTC.

The chain recombines TRBV7-2 with TRBJ2-7, with TRBD1 matching 10 bases. Germline values: CDR1 SGHTA, CDR2 FQGNSA. The CDR3 is 15 amino acids. The trim removed 1 base at V and 4 bases at J, leaving 4 bases unmatched. CDR3: CASSLGQGATYEQYF. DNA for the CDR3: TGTGCCAGCAGCTTAGGACAGGGGGCTACATACGAGCAGTACTTC.

V and J are TRBV10-3 and TRBJ2-7; D gene ambiguous. Germline V gives CDR1 ENHRY, CDR2 SYGVKD. The CDR3 has 13 residues. Trimming took 4 bases from V and 2 from J, leaving 9 bases between them. CDR3 residues: CAISVNTAYEQYF. Written as DNA, the CDR3 is TGTGCCATCAGTGTTAACACCGCCTACGAGCAGTACTTC.

V and J are TRBV7-3 and TRBJ2-7; the D gene is possibly TRBD1 (5 bases). CDR1 and CDR2 from the germline V gene are SGHTA and FQGTGA. V was clipped by 3 bases and J by 6 bases, with 15 bases between them. The CDR3 length is 14 residues. The CDR3: CASSLTDSRAEQYF. The CDR3 nucleotides are TGTGCCAGCAGCTTGACAGATTCCAGGGCCGAGCAGTACTTC.

The CDR3 region has the DNA TGTGCCAGCAGCGGGGACAGCGGCACCGGGGAGCTGTTTTTT. Protein product: CASSGDSGTGELFF. The rearrangement links TRBV2 to TRBJ2-2; 7 bases are a match to TRBD1. The junction had 5 bases not matched to a gene; V was cut back by 6 bases and J by 4 bases. This CDR3 is built from 14 residues. CDR1 SNHLY and CDR2 FYNNEI come from the germline V gene.

V gene TRBV11-3 combines with J gene TRBJ2-2, with 7 bases matching TRBD1. V lost 5 bases to trimming and J lost 7 bases; unmatched junction nucleotides: 7. The length of the CDR3 is 14 residues. The germline V gene has CDR1 SGHNT and CDR2 YENEEA. The CDR3 here is CASSKDRAGGELFF. For the CDR3, the DNA is TGTGCCAGCAGCAAAGACAGGGCGGGCGGGGAGCTGTTTTTT.

The chain has TRBV18 and TRBJ1-1; 8 bases match TRBD1. The CDR3 has 17 residues. Germline V lookup: CDR1 KGHSH, CDR2 LQKENI. J lost 3 bases, V lost 2 bases, and 11 bases had no gene match. CDR3 bases: TGTGCCAGCTCACCAGTCCGGGACAGGAGTTGGGACACTGAAGCTTTCTTT. Translating gives CASSPVRDRSWDTEAFF.

The chain couples TRBV6-1 to TRBJ1-2, with 8 bases matching TRBD1. The germline gives CDR1 MNHNS, CDR2 SASEGT. V was pared by 5 bases and J by 3 bases, with 5 bases of the junction left unmatched. There are 14 residues in the CDR3. This CDR3 reads CASSRQGAYYGYTF. In DNA, the CDR3 is TGTGCCAGCAGTCGGCAGGGGGCCTACTATGGCTACACCTTC.

V and J are TRBV25-1 and TRBJ2-5; D possibly corresponds to TRBD1 (6 bases). The germline V gene encodes CDR1 MGHDK and CDR2 SYGVNS. V lost 1 base and J lost 5, with 11 bases in between. CDR3 length equals 14 residues. The CDR3 DNA reads as TGTGCCAGCAGTGAATCAGGGGCCGGGGAGACCCAGTACTTC. Translation: CASSESGAGETQYF. The full variable domain, its missing parts supplied by reference TRBV25-1 and TRBJ2-5, is EADIYQTPRYLVIGTGKKITLECSQTMGHDKMYWYQQDPGMELHLIHYSYGVNSTEKGDLSSESTVSRIRTEHFPLTLESARPSHTSQYLCASSESGAGETQYFGPGTRLLVL.

V gene TRBV19 combines with J gene TRBJ2-7; TRBD1 aligns across 7 bases. V trimming: 2 bases; J trimming: 0 bases; junction bases outside the gene matches: 4. The V gene's germline CDR1 is LNHDA and CDR2 SQIVND (reference sequence). This CDR3 region has 15 residues. Here the CDR3 reads CASSILQGISYEQYF. The CDR3 DNA reads TGTGCCAGTAGTATACTACAGGGGATCTCCTACGAGCAGTACTTC.

The chain recombines TRBV19 with TRBJ1-1; TRBD1 aligns across 7 bases. CDR1 and CDR2 from the germline V gene are LNHDA and SQIVND (reference sequence). With V trimmed by 7 bases and J by 10 bases, 15 bases remained unmatched. This CDR3 is 14 amino acids long. The CDR3 here is CASKRTAPQGVAFF. The CDR3, as DNA: TGTGCCAGTAAACGGACAGCCCCCCAGGGGGTAGCTTTCTTT.

This chain uses TRBV7-6 with TRBJ1-3; TRBD1 matches at 7 bases. V lost 5 bases and J lost 5; bases outside the gene matches: 9. The CDR3 length is 15 residues. Germline values: CDR1 SGHVS, CDR2 FNYEAQ. This CDR3 reads CASSPSGTDRNTIYF. DNA of the CDR3: TGTGCCAGCAGCCCATCCGGGACAGACAGAAACACCATATATTTT.

This rearrangement joins TRBV19 to TRBJ2-1, with 11 bases identical to TRBD2. Per germline, CDR1 LNHDA and CDR2 SQIVND (reference sequence). V lost 5 bases to trimming and J lost 12 bases; unmatched junction nucleotides: 9. This CDR3 has 14 residues. In DNA, the CDR3 is TGTGCCAGTAGTCCCACTAGCGGGAGTTCTGGGCAGTTCTTC. Its translation: CASSPTSGSSGQFF.

This clone was recorded a few times. This chain uses TRBV29-1 with TRBJ1-2; D not certain. From germline, CDR1 is SQVTM and CDR2 ANQGSEA. The CDR3 is 13 amino acids. The CDR3: CTDYRVDPYGYTF. The CDR3 nucleotides are TGCACCGACTATCGAGTAGACCCTTATGGCTACACCTTC.

The genes are TRBV28 and TRBJ1-1; possibly TRBD1 for D (6 bases). Trimming pared 7 bases from V and 0 bases from J, leaving 12 bases between. CDR1 and CDR2 (germline): MDHEN, SYDVKM. The CDR3 loop spans 14 amino acids. CDR3 sequence: CASTKQGMNTEAFF. CDR3 sequence (DNA): TGTGCCAGCACCAAACAGGGTATGAACACTGAAGCTTTCTTT.

The chain combines TRBV6-5 with TRBJ2-7; 14 bases match TRBD2. This CDR3 has 15 amino acids. The V segment lost 7 bases and the J segment 2 bases; nucleotides outside the gene matches: 4. CDR1 is MNHEY, CDR2 SVGAGI, per germline. The CDR3 loop reads CASTGLAGGAYEQYF. The CDR3 region has the DNA TGTGCCAGCACAGGACTAGCGGGGGGAGCCTACGAGCAGTACTTC.

The J gene is TRBJ2-5, the V gene TRBV5-6; D not resolved. The germline gives CDR1 SGHDT, CDR2 YYEEEE. V was pared by 3 bases and J by 14 bases, with 14 bases between. The CDR3 runs 11 residues. CDR3 sequence: CASSSAGPNYF. CDR3 bases: TGTGCCAGCAGCTCTGCCGGGCCCAACTACTTC.

This rearrangement joins TRBV6-5 to TRBJ2-1; D ambiguous. The CDR3 consists of 13 residues. Deletions cut 6 bases from V and 0 bases from J, with 6 bases between. The germline V gene has CDR1 MNHEY and CDR2 SVGAGI. The CDR3 DNA is TGTGCCAGCAGAGGGCTCTCCTACAATGAGCAGTTCTTC. It yields the protein CASRGLSYNEQFF.

The chain has TRBV6-5 and TRBJ2-7, with D perhaps given as TRBD1 or TRBD2 (5 bases each). Trimming stripped 5 bases from V and 0 bases from J, with 11 bases between. The CDR3 runs to 14 residues. Germline values: CDR1 MNHEY, CDR2 SVGAGI. The CDR3 sequence is CASSASGTSYEQYF. In DNA form, the CDR3 reads TGTGCCAGCAGTGCCTCAGGGACCTCCTACGAGCAGTACTTC.

The chain carries TRBV5-4 and TRBJ2-2, with D unclear. The CDR3 is made up of 19 amino acids. Germline V gives CDR1 SGHNT, CDR2 YYREEE (reference sequence). The germline V and J ends were trimmed by 0 bases and 0 bases, with 18 bases remaining between them. In nucleotides, the CDR3 is TGTGCCAGCAGCTTGGCCCCGTCGGGTTGGTCCTCGAACACCGGGGAGCTGTTTTTT. Encoded protein: CASSLAPSGWSSNTGELFF.

V gene TRBV6-6 combines with J gene TRBJ1-3; 7 bases match TRBD1. Germline CDR1 reads MNHNY; CDR2 reads SVGAGI (reference sequence). The junction had 5 bases not matched to a gene; V was cut back by 5 bases and J by 7 bases. This CDR3 has 13 residues. The CDR3 DNA reads TGTGCCAGCAGTCCGACAGGGCGGAACACCATATATTTT. It translates to CASSPTGRNTIYF.